A single sample gave rise to the 30 T cell receptor beta chains below, sequenced in a study of CD8 T cells in ankylosing spondylitis. Study findings and constraints: Seemingly distinctive of ankylosing spondylitis blood was a TCR beta motif formed by eight highly homologous variants.

TCRdb re-called the 5' RACE reads through MiXCR, storing one row per CDR3 protein. The repertoire holds about 540,000 distinct CDR3 sequences, 9.5% to 15% seen once, with under 7.5% in the top ten. No antigens are known for them. Material: blood, either unsorted or a sorted T cell fraction (not recorded which). These receptors were collected from a male donor with ankylosing spondylitis.

CDR3 region: CASSQEPGLAGYKNIQYF. The CDR3 nucleotides read TGTGCCAGCAGCCAAGAACCGGGACTAGCGGGATACAAAAACATTCAGTACTTC. This chain joins TRBV3-1 and TRBJ2-4; 13 bases match TRBD2. Germline CDR1 reads LGHDT; CDR2 reads YNNKEL (reference sequence). V trimming: 0 bases; J trimming: 3 bases; junction bases outside the gene matches: 5. The CDR3 spans 18 residues.

The chain employs TRBV20-1 and TRBJ2-1; 8 bases are a match to TRBD2. Trimming took 0 bases from V and 8 from J; bases not matched to a gene: 6. This CDR3 comprises 14 residues. The germline V gene has CDR1 DFQATT and CDR2 SNEGSKA (reference sequence). CDR3 in amino acids: CSARENGRADEQFF. DNA for the CDR3: TGCAGTGCTAGAGAGAACGGGAGGGCCGATGAGCAGTTCTTC.

V gene TRBV5-1 combines with J gene TRBJ1-1; 7 bases fit TRBD1. V shed 0 bases and J 0 bases; nucleotides not matched to a gene: 8. The CDR3 is 17 residues long. CDR1 SGHRS and CDR2 YFSETQ come from the germline V gene. Here the CDR3 DNA reads TGCGCCAGCAGCTTGGCCCTGGGGGACAGCTTGAACACTGAAGCTTTCTTT. Translation gives CASSLALGDSLNTEAFF.

This clonotype was seen only a few times. The V call is TRBV16, the J call TRBJ1-4, with D perhaps TRBD1 (6 bases). V shed 3 bases and J shed 8 bases, with 25 bases lying between them. This CDR3 is built from 18 residues. Per the germline V gene, CDR1 is KGHSY and CDR2 is FQNENV. This chain's CDR3 is CASSQTLGDSYGGEKLFF. The CDR3, as DNA: TGTGCCAGCAGCCAGACTCTCGGGGACTCCTACGGGGGCGAAAAACTGTTTTTT. Combining the CDR3 with reference TRBV16 and TRBJ1-4 gives the whole variable domain GEEVAQTPKHLVRGEGQKAKLYCAPIKGHSYVFWYQQVLKNEFKFLISFQNENVFDETGMPKERFSAKCLPNSPCSLEIQATKLEDSAVYFCASSQTLGDSYGGEKLFFGSGTQLSVL.

The chain employs TRBV29-1 and TRBJ2-5, with a tentative D call TRBD2 (7 bases). V was clipped by 6 bases and J by 2 bases, with 19 bases between them. CDR1 SQVTM and CDR2 ANQGSEA come from the germline V gene. This CDR3 has 15 amino acids. In DNA, the CDR3 is TGCAGCGTCCGGAGGGGGGGAGATAAACAAGAGACCCAGTACTTC. The encoded protein is CSVRRGGDKQETQYF.

The CDR3 sequence: CSVGKGQGYEQYF. The CDR3 nucleotides are TGCAGCGTTGGGAAGGGACAGGGCTACGAGCAGTACTTC. The chain links TRBV29-1 to TRBJ2-7; 9 bases are a match to TRBD1. Germline V CDR1 and CDR2: SQVTM, ANQGSEA. V was pared by 4 bases and J by 3 bases, with 4 bases of the junction left unmatched. CDR3 length equals 13 residues.

The rearrangement joins TRBV20-1 to TRBJ2-3; maybe TRBD2 (6 bases). This CDR3 has 16 residues. Trimming took off 6 bases at V and 0 bases at J, with 19 bases between the two ends. Germline CDR1 reads DFQATT; CDR2 reads SNEGSKA (reference sequence). The CDR3 nucleotides are TGCAGTGCCGACCCCGGGCGGGATCCTAGCACAGATACGCAGTATTTT. This gives the protein CSADPGRDPSTDTQYF.

This clonotype was counted at least ten times. This chain uses TRBV20-1 with TRBJ1-2; D remains unclear. The V and J ends lost 0 bases and 4 bases respectively, with 9 bases between them. The CDR3 sequence is 13 residues long. CDR1 is DFQATT, CDR2 SNEGSKA, per germline (reference sequence). The CDR3 sequence: CSARDISFYGYTF. CDR3 bases: TGCAGTGCTAGAGATATAAGTTTCTATGGCTACACCTTC.

This clonotype was seen a few times. This rearrangement joins TRBV20-1 to TRBJ2-1; 13 bases match TRBD2. J lost 8 bases, V lost 2 bases, and 3 bases had no gene match. CDR3 length: 14 residues. Germline V lookup: CDR1 DFQATT, CDR2 SNEGSKA (reference sequence). Written as DNA, the CDR3 is TGCAGTGCTAGATCGGGGACTAGCGGGGATGAGCAGTTCTTC. Amino acids: CSARSGTSGDEQFF.

At least ten counts were recorded for this clonotype. The genes are TRBV5-1 and TRBJ2-5, with TRBD2 matching 10 bases. The CDR3 is 15 residues long. V lost 1 base to trimming and J lost 2 bases; unmatched junction nucleotides: 2. CDR1 and CDR2 (germline): SGHRS, YFSETQ. DNA of the CDR3: TGCGCCAGCAGCTTGACTAGCGGGAAACAAGAGACCCAGTACTTC. It yields the protein CASSLTSGKQETQYF.

This clonotype occurred a few times. This chain connects TRBV5-1 to TRBJ1-1; D unclear. The CDR3 runs to 13 residues. The ends were cut back, 4 bases at V and 2 bases at J, with 9 bases in the middle. Germline V gene data show CDR1 as SGHRS and CDR2 as YFSETQ. As DNA, the CDR3 is TGCGCCAGCAGCAGCCTGACTAACACTGAAGCTTTCTTT. Translation: CASSSLTNTEAFF.

The chain combines TRBV25-1 with TRBJ2-7; D not resolved. CDR1 is MGHDK, CDR2 SYGVNS, per germline. The CDR3 is 10 amino acids. V lost 11 bases and J 2 bases, leaving 7 bases between the germline ends. CDR3 protein: CALGPYEQYV. The CDR3 region has the DNA TGTGCCCTCGGCCCCTACGAGCAGTACGTC.

This clonotype was picked up a small number of times. This chain links TRBV20-1 with TRBJ1-1; no reliable D call. Trimming cost V 3 bases and J 6 bases, with 17 bases left between them. This CDR3 contains 14 residues. Germline V lookup: CDR1 DFQATT, CDR2 SNEGSKA (reference sequence). CDR3: CSASGRWVPPEAFF. The CDR3 bases are TGCAGTGCTAGTGGGAGGTGGGTCCCCCCTGAAGCTTTCTTT.

The V and J genes are TRBV25-1 and TRBJ1-2; D is ambiguous. The V end lost 4 bases, the J end lost 0 bases, and 15 bases lay between the germline ends. Germline loops: CDR1 MGHDK, CDR2 SYGVNS. The CDR3 totals 16 residues. CDR3 protein: CASSGPDGRANYGYTF. Here the CDR3 DNA reads TGTGCCAGCAGTGGGCCGGACGGTCGGGCTAACTATGGCTACACCTTC.

This clonotype was observed at least ten times. The chain carries TRBV3-1 and TRBJ2-3; D perhaps matches TRBD1 (6 bases). Germline loops: CDR1 LGHDT, CDR2 YNNKEL (reference sequence). V dropped 0 bases and J dropped 7 bases, with 8 bases sitting between them. This CDR3 contains 13 residues. CDR3 protein: CASSQEGQYTQYF. The CDR3 DNA follows: TGTGCCAGCAGCCAAGAAGGACAGTATACGCAGTATTTT.

This clonotype was counted a few times. The V and J genes are TRBV7-2 and TRBJ1-6, with TRBD1 matching over 7 bases. The CDR3 sequence is 14 residues long. V was clipped by 5 bases and J by 8 bases; unmatched bases: 6. Germline values: CDR1 SGHTA, CDR2 FQGNSA. The CDR3 spells CASSAGTAYSPLHF. The CDR3 coding sequence is TGTGCCAGCAGCGCAGGGACAGCTTATTCACCCCTCCACTTT.

This CDR3 is CAWSVANGETQYF. The CDR3, as DNA: TGTGCCTGGAGTGTTGCCAACGGAGAGACCCAGTACTTC. The chain joins TRBV30 to TRBJ2-5; D remains unclear. Trimming took off 0 bases at V and 4 bases at J, with 9 bases between the two ends. The CDR3 runs to 13 residues. Germline CDR1 is GTSNPN and CDR2 is SVGIG (reference sequence).

This clonotype was detected a few times. The J gene is TRBJ2-2, the V gene TRBV24-1, with TRBD1 matching over 7 bases. The germline CDR1 and CDR2 sequences are KGHDR and SFDVKD. V was pared by 4 bases and J by 6 bases, with 4 bases of the junction left unmatched. CDR3 size: 14 residues. CDR3 DNA: TGTGCCACCAGTGACCCTGACAGGGCCGGGGAGCTGTTTTTT. Its translation is CATSDPDRAGELFF.

CDR3 sequence: CASSYPFRPGNTQYF. CDR3 in DNA: TGTGCCAGCAGTTACCCCTTCCGTCCCGGGAATACGCAGTATTTT. The chain has TRBV6-2 or TRBV6-3 and TRBJ2-3, with D perhaps matching TRBD2 (5 bases). The V end was cut by 2 bases, the J end by 7 bases, with 16 bases between. CDR3 size: 15 residues. Germline V gene lookup returns CDR1 MNHEY and CDR2 SVGEGT.

This clonotype came up many times. The genes are TRBV2 and TRBJ1-2; no clear D gene. V was clipped by 2 bases and J by 8 bases, with 15 bases between them. Germline assignment: CDR1 SNHLY and CDR2 FYNNEI. The CDR3 is made up of 14 amino acids. The CDR3 DNA reads TGTGCCAGCAGTGAAAGGAAGGCCGCTATAGGCTACACCTTC. Amino acid sequence: CASSERKAAIGYTF.

The count of this clonotype is one. Just one base apart from a much larger clone, this may be a read error. DNA for the CDR3: TGCAGCGTTGCGTTTCCGGACAGGGGGCCCTCTGGAAACACCATGTATTTT. Amino acids: CSVAFPDRGPSGNTMYF. The V and J genes are TRBV29-1 and TRBJ1-3, with 11 positions matching TRBD1. The CDR3 is made up of 17 amino acids. Germline lookup yields CDR1 SQVTM and CDR2 ANQGSEA.

This clonotype was picked up many times. This chain uses TRBV5-1 with TRBJ2-1; 9 bases are a match to TRBD1. V gave up 5 bases and J gave up 3 bases; unmatched junction bases: 9. Germline V gene lookup returns CDR1 SGHRS and CDR2 YFSETQ. The CDR3 is 16 residues long. Written as DNA, the CDR3 is TGCGCCAGCAGGAGAGCTGGGACAGGGAACTACAATGAGCAGTTCTTC. Translated: CASRRAGTGNYNEQFF.

The chain has TRBV7-9 and TRBJ2-7, with TRBD1 identical over 11 bases. Germline V gene lookup returns CDR1 SEHNR and CDR2 FQNEAQ (reference sequence). V shed 5 bases and J 6 bases; nucleotides not matched to a gene: 9. This CDR3 has 15 amino acids. The CDR3 sequence is CASSTTGTGGREQYF. In DNA form, the CDR3 reads TGTGCCAGCAGCACGACCGGGACAGGGGGACGCGAGCAGTACTTC.

This clonotype was observed a few times. The V call is TRBV20-1, the J call TRBJ2-2; TRBD1 matches 10 bases. The CDR3 consists of 16 residues. Germline values: CDR1 DFQATT, CDR2 SNEGSKA (reference sequence). The junction had 7 bases not matched to a gene; V was cut back by 4 bases and J by 2 bases. CDR3 loop: CSANVPTGGNTGELFF. The CDR3 nucleotides are TGCAGTGCTAACGTACCGACAGGGGGCAACACCGGGGAGCTGTTTTTT.

V is TRBV3-1 and J is TRBJ1-2; D not certain. Germline V gene sequence: CDR1 LGHDT, CDR2 YNNKEL (reference sequence). CDR3 length: 12 residues. V gave up 6 bases and J gave up 1 base, with 6 bases separating them. CDR3 sequence: CASSINNYGYTF. CDR3 sequence (DNA): TGTGCCAGCAGTATAAATAACTATGGCTACACCTTC.

Ten or more counts support this clonotype. This chain connects TRBV27 to TRBJ2-3, with TRBD2 as a possible D gene (6 bases). The germline V and J ends were trimmed by 5 bases and 0 bases, with 15 bases remaining between them. Germline CDR1 MNHEY, CDR2 SMNVEV (reference sequence). The CDR3 spans 16 residues. CDR3 bases: TGTGCCAGCAGTGCCAGTGGGGGGACTAGCACAGATACGCAGTATTTT. As protein: CASSASGGTSTDTQYF.

CDR3 in amino acids: CASYLRGSYEQYV. CDR3 bases: TGCGCCAGCTACCTACGGGGCTCCTACGAGCAGTACGTC. This chain joins TRBV5-1 and TRBJ2-7, with a weak D call TRBD2 (5 bases). CDR1 is SGHRS, CDR2 YFSETQ, per germline. Trimming cost V 7 bases and J 0 bases, with 11 bases left between them. This CDR3 contains 13 residues.

This clonotype was seen repeatedly, ten times or more. The V and J genes are TRBV7-8 and TRBJ2-1, with D uncertain. The ends were cut back, 5 bases at V and 4 bases at J, with 12 bases in the middle. The length of the CDR3 is 14 residues. From germline, CDR1 is SGHVS and CDR2 FQNEAQ. For the CDR3, the DNA is TGTGCCAGCAGCCCTCGGGCCAATTACAATGAGCAGTTCTTC. Its translation: CASSPRANYNEQFF.

This clonotype was detected ten times or more. V is TRBV11-3 and J is TRBJ2-3, with a weak D call TRBD2 (5 bases). Between the trimmed V and J ends, which lost 4 bases and 4 bases, there was a span of 12 bases. This CDR3 comprises 14 residues. Looked up from germline, CDR1 is SGHNT and CDR2 is YENEEA. CDR3 sequence reads: CASSSPRESDTQYF. The CDR3, as DNA: TGTGCCAGCAGCTCCCCGAGGGAGTCAGATACGCAGTATTTT.

This clonotype was detected a few times. The rearrangement uses TRBV20-1 and TRBJ1-1; 7 nucleotides line up with TRBD1. Germline loops: CDR1 DFQATT, CDR2 SNEGSKA (reference sequence). V trimming: 1 base; J trimming: 3 bases; junction bases outside the gene matches: 8. The CDR3 is 15 residues long. For the CDR3, the DNA is TGCAGTGCTAGAGCCCAGGGGGGGGCGGACACTGAAGCTTTCTTT. The encoded protein is CSARAQGGADTEAFF.